This passage covers 9 T cell receptor beta chains from one sample sequenced in a study of shared T cell receptors in the human thymus. Sequencing used immunoSEQ multiplex PCR; TCRdb keeps in-frame clones, though not all of them. The sample gives under 700,000 clones, 70% to 80% of which show up once; 0.013% is in the top ten. In addition, the sample was reused for a study of human thymus T cells.

Input material: thymocytes. These receptors originate from a boy in the first two years of life with a congenital heart defect.

This clone was found once. The chain uses TRBV21-1 and TRBJ1-3. TRBV21-1 is a recognized pseudogene. The CDR3 is 12 amino acids. Here the CDR3 DNA reads TGTGCCATTCCCTTTAATGGAAACACCATATATTTT. Translating it yields CAIPFNGNTIYF.

The rearrangement uses TRBV25-1 and TRBJ2-7, with TRBD2 identical over 9 bases. The CDR3 totals 15 residues. Germline CDR1 is MGHDK and CDR2 is SYGVNS. After removal of 6 bases from V and 2 bases from J, the junction contained 8 bases not matched to a gene. CDR3 coding DNA: TGTGCCAGCAGCCCAAAGGGACTAGCAGCCTACGAGCAGTACTTC. Protein product: CASSPKGLAAYEQYF.

The rearrangement uses TRBV7-6 and TRBJ1-2; 7 positions match TRBD1. The CDR3 runs 14 residues. After removal of 2 bases from V and 4 bases from J, the junction contained 4 bases not matched to a gene. Germline CDR1 and CDR2: SGHVS and FNYEAQ. In DNA, the CDR3 is TGTGCCAGCAGCTTAAAGGGGGCGAGCTATGGCTACACCTTC. Translating it yields CASSLKGASYGYTF.

V and J are TRBV15 and TRBJ1-2, with D possibly matching TRBD1 (6 bases). V lost 1 base and J 3 bases, leaving 12 bases between the germline ends. Germline V gene data show CDR1 as LNHNV and CDR2 as YYDKDF (reference sequence). The CDR3 is made up of 15 amino acids. Here the CDR3 DNA reads TGTGCCACCAGCAGAGCAGTCACAGGGCACTATGGCTACACCTTC. It encodes CATSRAVTGHYGYTF.

In this sample, this clone turned up a few times. The chain joins TRBV21-1 to TRBJ2-3; the table assigns TRBD2, which was not confirmed against the DNA. TRBV21-1 constitutes a pseudogene. The CDR3 has 19 amino acids. The CDR3 here is CASSAGLAGVGVSTDTQYF. DNA of the CDR3: TGTGCCAGCAGCGCGGGACTAGCGGGAGTAGGGGTTAGCACAGATACGCAGTATTTT.

The chain joins TRBV28 to TRBJ2-1; TRBD1 matches 9 bases. Germline CDR1 MDHEN, CDR2 SYDVKM. After removal of 3 bases from V and 4 bases from J, the junction contained 4 bases not matched to a gene. The CDR3 is 15 residues long. In DNA, the CDR3 is TGTGCCAGCAGTTTGCGGGACAGGGAATACAATGAGCAGTTCTTC. This sequence encodes CASSLRDREYNEQFF. Full variable domain (outside the CDR3, taken from reference TRBV28 and TRBJ2-1): DVKVTQSSRYLVKRTGEKVFLECVQDMDHENMFWYRQDPGLGLRLIYFSYDVKMKEKGDIPEGYSVSREKKERFSLILESASTNQTSMYLCASSLRDREYNEQFFGPGTRLTVL.

This chain connects TRBV14 to TRBJ2-1, with 7 bases aligning to TRBD1. Per the germline V gene, CDR1 is SGHDN and CDR2 is FVKESK. Germline trimming cut 2 bases from V and 8 bases from J; bases unmatched to any gene: 12. CDR3 size: 16 residues. The CDR3 DNA sequence: TGTGCCAGCAGCCAAAACTGTGGTAGAACAGGGGATGAGCAGTTCTTC. It translates to CASSQNCGRTGDEQFF.

The chain carries TRBV13 and TRBJ2-1, with TRBD2 matching 7 bases. The CDR3 totals 18 residues. Trimming took 5 bases from V and 5 from J; bases not matched to a gene: 18. The germline CDR1 and CDR2 sequences are PRHDT and FYEKMQ (reference sequence). Here the CDR3 reads CASSPFPNAGAIHNEQFF. In DNA form, the CDR3 reads TGTGCCAGCAGCCCCTTCCCCAACGCGGGAGCCATCCACAATGAGCAGTTCTTC.

This clone was seen a handful of times. This chain joins TRBV6-1 and TRBJ2-2; possible D gene TRBD1, 5 bases. Germline-derived CDR1 and CDR2 are MNHNS and SASEGT. The CDR3 covers 10 residues. Trimming took off 6 bases at V and 9 bases at J, with 5 bases between the two ends. CDR3 residues: CASRGRELFF. The CDR3 region has the DNA TGTGCCAGCAGGGGGCGGGAGCTGTTTTTT.